This T cell receptor (beta chain) was recorded in a study of T cells of healthy individuals. The CDR3 contains 12 residues. Germline lookup yields CDR1 SEHNR and CDR2 FQNEAQ (reference sequence). V lost 1 base, J lost 7 bases, and 5 bases lay in between. This clonotype has only a few counts. MiXCR, run by TCRdb on the 5' RACE reads, gives a single entry per CDR3 protein. This table holds about 60,000 distinct CDR3 sequences, around 15% found once. The sequence was obtained from a human donor in good health. The chain is built from TRBV7-9 and TRBJ2-1; D is ambiguous. In DNA form, the CDR3 reads TGTGCCAGCAGCTTAGTTGAAAATGAGCAGTTCTTC. Translated: CASSLVENEQFF.